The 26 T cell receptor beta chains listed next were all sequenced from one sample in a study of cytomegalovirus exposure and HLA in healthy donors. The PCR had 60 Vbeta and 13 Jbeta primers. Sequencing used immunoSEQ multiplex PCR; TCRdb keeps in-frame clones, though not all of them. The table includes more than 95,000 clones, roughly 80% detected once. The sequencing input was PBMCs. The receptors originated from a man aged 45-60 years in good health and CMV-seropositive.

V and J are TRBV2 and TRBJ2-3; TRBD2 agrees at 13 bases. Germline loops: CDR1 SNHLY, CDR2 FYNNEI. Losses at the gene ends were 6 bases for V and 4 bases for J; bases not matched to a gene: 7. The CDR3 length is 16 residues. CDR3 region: CASRPRTSGSPDTQYF. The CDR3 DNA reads TGTGCCAGCAGGCCTAGGACTAGCGGGAGCCCAGATACGCAGTATTTT. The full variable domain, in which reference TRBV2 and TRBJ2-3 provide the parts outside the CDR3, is EPEVTQTPSHQVTQMGQEVILRCVPISNHLYFYWYRQILGQKVEFLVSFYNNEISEKSEIFDDQFSVERPDGSNFTLKIRSTKLEDSAMYFCASRPRTSGSPDTQYFGPGTRLTVL.

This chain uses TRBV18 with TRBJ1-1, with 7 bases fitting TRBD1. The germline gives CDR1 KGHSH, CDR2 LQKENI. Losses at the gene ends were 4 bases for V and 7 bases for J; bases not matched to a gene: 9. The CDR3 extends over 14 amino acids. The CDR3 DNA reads TGTGCCAGCTCACAGAGGGGGCAAGAGGGTGAAGCTTTCTTT. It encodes CASSQRGQEGEAFF.

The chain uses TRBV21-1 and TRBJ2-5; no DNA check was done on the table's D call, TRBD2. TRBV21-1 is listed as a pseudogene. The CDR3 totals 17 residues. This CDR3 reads CASSKDFLAEFQETQYF. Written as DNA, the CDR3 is TGTGCCAGCAGCAAAGATTTCCTAGCGGAGTTCCAAGAGACCCAGTACTTC.

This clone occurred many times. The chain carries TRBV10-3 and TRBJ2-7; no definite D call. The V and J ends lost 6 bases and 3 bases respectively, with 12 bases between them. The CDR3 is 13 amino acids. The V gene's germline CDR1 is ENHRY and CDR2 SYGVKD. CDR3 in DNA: TGTGCCATCAGCCGCGACACCCTCTACGAGCAGTACTTC. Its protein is CAISRDTLYEQYF.

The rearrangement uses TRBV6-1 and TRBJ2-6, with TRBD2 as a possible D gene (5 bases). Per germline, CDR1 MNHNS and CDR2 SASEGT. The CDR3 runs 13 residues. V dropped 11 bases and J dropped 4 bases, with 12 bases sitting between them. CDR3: CAGSSGGANVLTF. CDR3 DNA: TGTGCCGGGTCCTCGGGGGGGGCCAACGTCCTGACTTTC.

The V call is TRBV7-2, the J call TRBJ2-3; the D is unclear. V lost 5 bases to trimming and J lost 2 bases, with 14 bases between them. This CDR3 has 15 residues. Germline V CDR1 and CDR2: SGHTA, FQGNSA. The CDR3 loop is CASSGYRRYTDTQYF. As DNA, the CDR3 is TGTGCCAGCAGCGGATATAGGCGGTACACAGATACGCAGTATTTT.

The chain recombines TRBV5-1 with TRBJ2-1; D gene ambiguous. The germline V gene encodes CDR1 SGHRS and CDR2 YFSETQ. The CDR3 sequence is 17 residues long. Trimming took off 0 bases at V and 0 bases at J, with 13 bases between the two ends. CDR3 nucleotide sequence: TGCGCCAGCAGCTTGGGTGTGACGGGTAGCTCCTACAATGAGCAGTTCTTC. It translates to CASSLGVTGSSYNEQFF.

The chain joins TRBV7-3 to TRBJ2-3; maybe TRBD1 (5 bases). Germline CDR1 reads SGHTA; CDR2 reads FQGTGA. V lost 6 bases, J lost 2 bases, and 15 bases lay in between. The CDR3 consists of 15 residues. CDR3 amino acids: CASSPPGSHTDTQYF. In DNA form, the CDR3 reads TGTGCCAGCAGTCCTCCAGGGTCACACACAGATACGCAGTATTTT.

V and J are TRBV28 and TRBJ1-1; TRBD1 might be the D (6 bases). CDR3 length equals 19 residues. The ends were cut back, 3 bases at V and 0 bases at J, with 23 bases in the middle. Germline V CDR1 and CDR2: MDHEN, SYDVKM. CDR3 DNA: TGTGCCAGCAGTTTCGGGCTCAAACAGGGCGCTTTTATGAACACTGAAGCTTTCTTT. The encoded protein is CASSFGLKQGAFMNTEAFF.

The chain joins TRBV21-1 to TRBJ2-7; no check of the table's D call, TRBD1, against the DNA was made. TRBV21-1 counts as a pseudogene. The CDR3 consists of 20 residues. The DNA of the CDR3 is TGTGCCAGCAGCAAAGTGGCAGGGAAAGCTTGTAGGGGTTTCTCCTACGAGCAGTACTTC. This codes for CASSKVAGKACRGFSYEQYF.

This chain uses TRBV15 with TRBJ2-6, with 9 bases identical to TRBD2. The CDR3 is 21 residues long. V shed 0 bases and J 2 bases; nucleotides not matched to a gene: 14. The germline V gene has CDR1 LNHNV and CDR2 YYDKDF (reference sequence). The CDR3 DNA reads TGTGCCACCAGCAGAGATCCCCCTTTAGCGGGAGAGGGTGCTGGGGCCAACGTCCTGACTTTC. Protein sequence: CATSRDPPLAGEGAGANVLTF.

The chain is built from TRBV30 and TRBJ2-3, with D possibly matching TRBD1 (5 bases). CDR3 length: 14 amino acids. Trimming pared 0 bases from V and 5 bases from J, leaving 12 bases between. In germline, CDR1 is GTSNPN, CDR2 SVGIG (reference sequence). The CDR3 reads CAWSVRSRGDTQYF. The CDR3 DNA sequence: TGTGCCTGGAGTGTACGCAGTAGGGGAGATACGCAGTATTTT.

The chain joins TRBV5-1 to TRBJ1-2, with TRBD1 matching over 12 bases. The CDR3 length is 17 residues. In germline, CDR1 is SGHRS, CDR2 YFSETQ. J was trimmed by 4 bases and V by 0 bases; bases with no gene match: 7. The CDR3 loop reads CASSLAPGQGASYGYTF. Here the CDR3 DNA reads TGCGCCAGCAGCTTGGCTCCGGGACAGGGGGCGAGCTATGGCTACACCTTC.

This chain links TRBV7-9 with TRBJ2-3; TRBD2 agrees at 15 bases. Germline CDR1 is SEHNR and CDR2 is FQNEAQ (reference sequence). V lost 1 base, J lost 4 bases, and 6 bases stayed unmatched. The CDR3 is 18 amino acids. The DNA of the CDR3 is TGTGCCAGCAGCTTAGGAGGCGGACTAGCGGGAGGGGCAGATACGCAGTATTTT. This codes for CASSLGGGLAGGADTQYF.

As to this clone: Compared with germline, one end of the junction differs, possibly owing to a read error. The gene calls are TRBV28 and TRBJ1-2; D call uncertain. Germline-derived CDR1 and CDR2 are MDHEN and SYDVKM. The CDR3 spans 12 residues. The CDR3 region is CASSLNTGLGIF. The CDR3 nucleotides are TGTGCCAGCAGTTTAAACACGGGGTTGGGGATTTTC.

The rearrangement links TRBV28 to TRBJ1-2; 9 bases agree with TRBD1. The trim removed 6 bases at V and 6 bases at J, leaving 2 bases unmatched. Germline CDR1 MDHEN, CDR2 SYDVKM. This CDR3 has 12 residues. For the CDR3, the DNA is TGTGCCAGCAGCCGGACAGGGGATGGCTACACCTTC. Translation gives CASSRTGDGYTF.

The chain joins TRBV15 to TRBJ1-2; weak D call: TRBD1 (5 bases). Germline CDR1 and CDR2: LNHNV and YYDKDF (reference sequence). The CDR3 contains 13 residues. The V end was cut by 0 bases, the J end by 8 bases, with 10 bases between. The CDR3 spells CATSRDLGGGYTF. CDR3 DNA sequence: TGTGCCACCAGCAGAGATCTTGGGGGGGGCTACACCTTC.

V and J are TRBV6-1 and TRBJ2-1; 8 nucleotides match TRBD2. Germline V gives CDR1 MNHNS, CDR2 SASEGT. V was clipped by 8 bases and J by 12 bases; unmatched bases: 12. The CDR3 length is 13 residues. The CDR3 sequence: CASGGRTSRGQFF. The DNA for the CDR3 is TGTGCCAGCGGCGGGAGGACGTCAAGAGGGCAGTTCTTC.

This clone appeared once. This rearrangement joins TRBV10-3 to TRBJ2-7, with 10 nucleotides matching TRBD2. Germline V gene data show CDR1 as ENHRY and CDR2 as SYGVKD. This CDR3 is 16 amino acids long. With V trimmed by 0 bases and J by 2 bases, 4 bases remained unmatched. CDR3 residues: CAISESGLAVAYEQYF. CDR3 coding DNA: TGTGCCATCAGTGAGTCCGGACTAGCGGTGGCCTACGAGCAGTACTTC.

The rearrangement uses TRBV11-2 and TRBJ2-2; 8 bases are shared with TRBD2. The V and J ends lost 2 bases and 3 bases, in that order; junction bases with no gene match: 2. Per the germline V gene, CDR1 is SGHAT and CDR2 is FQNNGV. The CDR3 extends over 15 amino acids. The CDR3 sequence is CASSLLAGDTGELFF. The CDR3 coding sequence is TGTGCCAGCAGCTTACTAGCGGGTGACACCGGGGAGCTGTTTTTT.

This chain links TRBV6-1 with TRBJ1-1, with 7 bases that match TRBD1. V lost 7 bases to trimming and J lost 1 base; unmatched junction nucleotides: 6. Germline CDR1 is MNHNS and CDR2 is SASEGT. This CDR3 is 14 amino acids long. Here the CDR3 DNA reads TGTGCCAGCAAACAGGGGCCCGAGAACACTGAAGCTTTCTTT. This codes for CASKQGPENTEAFF.

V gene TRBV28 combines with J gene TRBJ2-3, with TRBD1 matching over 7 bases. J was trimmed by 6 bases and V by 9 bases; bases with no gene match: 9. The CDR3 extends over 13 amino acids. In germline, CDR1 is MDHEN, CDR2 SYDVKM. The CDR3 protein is CASLSGQDDTQYF. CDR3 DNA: TGTGCCAGTTTGTCAGGACAGGACGATACGCAGTATTTT.

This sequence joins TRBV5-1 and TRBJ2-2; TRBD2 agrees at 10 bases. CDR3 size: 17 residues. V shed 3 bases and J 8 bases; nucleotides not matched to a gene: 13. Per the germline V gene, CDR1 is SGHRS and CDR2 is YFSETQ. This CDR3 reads CASSSGGRASGSGELFF. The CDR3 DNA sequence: TGCGCCAGCAGCTCAGGGGGCCGAGCTAGCGGGAGTGGGGAGCTGTTTTTT. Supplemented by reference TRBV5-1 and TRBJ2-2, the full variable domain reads KAGVTQTPRYLIKTRGQQVTLSCSPISGHRSVSWYQQTPGQGLQFLFEYFSETQRNKGNFPGRFSGRQFSNSRSEMNVSTLELGDSALYLCASSSGGRASGSGELFFGEGSRLTVL.

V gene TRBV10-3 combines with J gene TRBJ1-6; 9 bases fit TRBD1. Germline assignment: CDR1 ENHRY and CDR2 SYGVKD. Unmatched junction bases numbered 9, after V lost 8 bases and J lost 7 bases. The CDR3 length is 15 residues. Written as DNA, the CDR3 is TGTGCCATCTCCCCCGGGACAGGGATAAATTCACCCCTCCACTTT. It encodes CAISPGTGINSPLHF.

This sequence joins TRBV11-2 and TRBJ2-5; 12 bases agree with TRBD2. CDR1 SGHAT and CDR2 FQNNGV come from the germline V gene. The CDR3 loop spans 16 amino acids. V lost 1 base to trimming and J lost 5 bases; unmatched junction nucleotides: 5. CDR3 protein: CASSLGLAGDRETQYF. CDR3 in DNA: TGTGCCAGCAGCTTAGGACTAGCGGGAGATCGGGAGACCCAGTACTTC.

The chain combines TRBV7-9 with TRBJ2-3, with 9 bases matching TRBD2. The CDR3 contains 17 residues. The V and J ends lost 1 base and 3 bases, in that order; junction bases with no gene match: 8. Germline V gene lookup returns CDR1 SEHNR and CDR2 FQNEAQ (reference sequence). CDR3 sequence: CASSLGGGGRATDTQYF. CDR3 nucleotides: TGTGCCAGCAGCTTAGGTGGCGGCGGGAGGGCGACAGATACGCAGTATTTT. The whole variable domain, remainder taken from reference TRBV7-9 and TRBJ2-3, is DTGVSQNPRHKITKRGQNVTFRCDPISEHNRLYWYRQTLGQGPEFLTYFQNEAQLEKSRLLSDRFSAERPKGSFSTLEIQRTEQGDSAMYLCASSLGGGGRATDTQYFGPGTRLTVL.